These T cell receptor beta chains were read from a single sample in a study of control samples from healthy donors and cancer patients. Clones were sequenced by immunoSEQ multiplex PCR, and TCRdb holds only the in-frame ones, with some missing. The data contain fewer than 90,000 clones, nearly 90% of them singletons. The specimen was blood. The receptors come from a woman aged 50 to 65 in good health. Each CDR3 is given with its conserved first and last residue. A D gene is named only where the DNA matches it firmly. Only part of the rows carry a size: once, few, many, or a class if the clone is expanded.

size,V,D,J,DNA,CDR3
once,TRBV2,.,TRBJ2-5,TGTGCCAGCACCCCTGTATCAGAGACCCAGTACTTC,CASTPVSETQYF
few,TRBV18,.,TRBJ1-3,TGTGCCAGCTCACCACGGACGGCTAACTCTGGAAACACCATATATTTT,CASSPRTANSGNTIYF
.,TRBV25-1,TRBD2,TRBJ2-7,TGTGCCAGCAGTCGGGTGGCGGGGGACGAGCAGTACTTC,CASSRVAGDEQYF
few,TRBV5-4,TRBD2,TRBJ2-7,TGTGCCAGCAGCTTGGGGACTAGCGGGCGCAACGAGCAGTACTTC,CASSLGTSGRNEQYF
.,TRBV7-8,.,TRBJ2-3,TGTGCCAGCAGCTTACTGGACACACAGACGCAGTATTTT,CASSLLDTQTQYF
.,TRBV7-2,TRBD1,TRBJ1-2,TGTGCCAGCAGATGGACAGGGGTTAACTATGGCTACACCTTC,CASRWTGVNYGYTF
once,TRBV6-5,TRBD1,TRBJ1-1,TGTGCCAGCAGAAGTCCGGGACAGAAGATCGAAGCTTTCTTT,CASRSPGQKIEAFF
.,TRBV6-6,.,TRBJ2-1,TGTGCCAGCAGTTACCGAGATACTAGACTGAATGAGCAGTTCTTC,CASSYRDTRLNEQFF
.,TRBV6-1,.,TRBJ2-7,TGTGCCAGCAGTGATTTAGATGTACTAGAGCAGTACTTC,CASSDLDVLEQYF
.,TRBV6-5,.,TRBJ1-1,TGTGCCAGTTACAGGGAGGGCACTGAAGCTTTCTTT,CASYREGTEAFF
.,TRBV6-6,TRBD1,TRBJ1-1,TGTGCCAGCAGTTCAATCAGGGGGCGCGGGAACACTGAAGCTTTCTTT,CASSSIRGRGNTEAFF
.,TRBV2,TRBD2,TRBJ2-2,TGTGCCAGCAGAGGACTAGCGGGGGGGCCCGGGGAGCTGTTTTTT,CASRGLAGGPGELFF
.,TRBV7-6,TRBD2,TRBJ2-3,TGTGCCAGCACCCCGGGAACTAGCGGGGGGGCAAATACGCAGTATTTT,CASTPGTSGGANTQYF
.,TRBV6-5,.,TRBJ1-5,TGTGCCAGCCCCCCCGACAGAGATCAGCCCCAGCATTTT,CASPPDRDQPQHF
.,TRBV10-3,.,TRBJ1-1,TGTGCCATCAGTGAGTTAGGTAGGGGGAGGCGGGACACTGAAGCTTTCTTT,CAISELGRGRRDTEAFF
.,TRBV7-9,.,TRBJ2-7,TGTGCCAGCAGCTTAGGAAATGAGTGGGGGTACTTC,CASSLGNEWGYF
.,TRBV5-6,.,TRBJ2-2,TGTGCCAGCAGCTTGACCAGGAACACCGGGGAGCTGTTTTTT,CASSLTRNTGELFF
.,TRBV5-1,TRBD1,TRBJ2-7,TGCGCCAGCAGCTTGGCCGAGAGACAGGGCTACGAGCAGTACTTC,CASSLAERQGYEQYF
.,TRBV7-8,.,TRBJ2-3,TGTGCCAGCAGCCTCCTGAGGAGCACAGATACGCAGTATTTT,CASSLLRSTDTQYF
.,TRBV5-4,.,TRBJ2-7,TGTGCCAGCAGCTTGGGCAGTTCCTACGAGCAGTACTTC,CASSLGSSYEQYF
.,TRBV7-8,TRBD1,TRBJ1-6,TGTGCCAGCAGCTTAGCGCCGGACAGGGCAACACCCCTCCACTTT,CASSLAPDRATPLHF
.,TRBV5-1,.,TRBJ2-2,TGCGCCAGCAGCTTGACTTCCGTTGGTAGCTCCGGGGAGCTGTTTTTT,CASSLTSVGSSGELFF
.,TRBV5-1,TRBD1,TRBJ2-1,TGCGCCAGCAGCTGGAAGGGACAGTCCTACAATGAGCAGTTCTTC,CASSWKGQSYNEQFF
.,TRBV6-5,.,TRBJ1-1,TGTGCCAGCAGGCCGAGAGAGACGAACACTGAAGCTTTCTTT,CASRPRETNTEAFF